The table lists the clone carrying this TCR beta chain with a few counts. Its antigen is still unknown. The sample belongs to a study of T-cell reconstitution after alpha-beta-depleted transplantation in children. General study findings and limits: It was newly produced T cells that mostly accounted for T-cell counts and diversity one year after transplant. The origin of alpha-beta T cells about two months after transplant was reportedly several hundred expanded graft clones.

Unique molecular identifiers featured in how the TCRbeta library was prepared. TCRdb analysed the PCR reads with MiXCR anew, one entry per CDR3 protein. The repertoire includes 450,000 to 700,000 distinct CDR3 sequences, 25% to 30% of them detected once, and 36% sits in the top ten. Source: PBMCs, taken before TCRalphabeta/CD19-depleted stem cell transplant. The TCR was taken from a boy younger than two with Wiskott-Aldrich syndrome, due to receive a stem cell transplant.

CDR3: CASSVDPFAKNIQYF. The CDR3 DNA sequence: TGCGCCAGCAGCGTTGACCCCTTTGCCAAAAACATTCAGTACTTC. The chain combines TRBV5-1 with TRBJ2-4; D gene uncertain. Deletions cut 4 bases from V and 1 base from J, with 12 bases between. The CDR3 spans 15 residues. The V gene's germline CDR1 is SGHRS and CDR2 YFSETQ.